This T cell receptor (beta chain) came from a study of shared clonotypes between healthy human individuals. The study's findings and limits: Investigators expected sequencing depth to affect clonotype sharing among donors.

Repertoires were generated with immunoSEQ multiplex PCR, while TCRdb's copy carries only in-frame clones and drops some. The sample lists approximately 1.5 million clones, 95% to 99% occurring once. Comments on this clone: Its specificity is not known.

CDR1 and CDR2 (germline): MNHNS, SASEGT. The V end lost 1 base, the J end lost 8 bases, and 14 bases lay between the germline ends. The CDR3 totals 14 residues. The sequence was obtained from a man aged 30 to 39 in good health. This rearrangement joins TRBV6-1 to TRBJ1-2, with D perhaps matching TRBD1 (5 bases). Sequencing was done on a sample of naive CD4+ T cells sorted from blood. The subset was: CD45RA+ positively selected. CDR3 region: CASSEGTSSSGYTF. CDR3 DNA sequence: TGTGCCAGCAGTGAAGGGACATCTTCGTCGGGCTACACCTTC.